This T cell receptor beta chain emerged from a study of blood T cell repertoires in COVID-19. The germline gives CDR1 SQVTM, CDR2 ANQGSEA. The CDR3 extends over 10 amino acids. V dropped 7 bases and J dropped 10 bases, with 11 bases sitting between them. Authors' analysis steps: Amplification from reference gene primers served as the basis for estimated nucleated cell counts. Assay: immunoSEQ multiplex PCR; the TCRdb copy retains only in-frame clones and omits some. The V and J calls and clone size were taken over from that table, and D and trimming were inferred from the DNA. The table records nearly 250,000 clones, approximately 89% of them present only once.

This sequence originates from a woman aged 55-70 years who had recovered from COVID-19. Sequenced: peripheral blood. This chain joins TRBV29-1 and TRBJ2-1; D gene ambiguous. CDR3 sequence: CSAIVTEQFF. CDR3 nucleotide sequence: TGCAGCGCCATAGTAACCGAGCAGTTCTTC.